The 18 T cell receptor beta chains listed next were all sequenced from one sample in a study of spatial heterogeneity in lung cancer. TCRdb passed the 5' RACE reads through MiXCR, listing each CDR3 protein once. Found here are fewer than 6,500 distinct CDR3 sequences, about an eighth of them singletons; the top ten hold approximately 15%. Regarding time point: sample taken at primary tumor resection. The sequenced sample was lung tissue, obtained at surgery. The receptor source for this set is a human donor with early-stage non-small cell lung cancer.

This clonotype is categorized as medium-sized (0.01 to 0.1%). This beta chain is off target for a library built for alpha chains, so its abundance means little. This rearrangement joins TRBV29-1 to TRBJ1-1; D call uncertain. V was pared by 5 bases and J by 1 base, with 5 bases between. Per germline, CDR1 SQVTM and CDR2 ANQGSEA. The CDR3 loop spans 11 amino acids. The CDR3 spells CSVPGNTEAFF. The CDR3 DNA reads TGCAGCGTTCCAGGGAACACTGAAGCTTTCTTT.

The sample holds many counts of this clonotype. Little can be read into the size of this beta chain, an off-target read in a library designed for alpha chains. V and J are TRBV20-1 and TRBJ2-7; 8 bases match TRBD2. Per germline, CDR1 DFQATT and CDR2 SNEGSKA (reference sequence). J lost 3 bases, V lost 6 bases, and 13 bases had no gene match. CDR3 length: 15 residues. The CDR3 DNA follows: TGCAGTGCGTTGGGCAAACCGGGACTAGGCTACGAGCAGTACTTC. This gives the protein CSALGKPGLGYEQYF.

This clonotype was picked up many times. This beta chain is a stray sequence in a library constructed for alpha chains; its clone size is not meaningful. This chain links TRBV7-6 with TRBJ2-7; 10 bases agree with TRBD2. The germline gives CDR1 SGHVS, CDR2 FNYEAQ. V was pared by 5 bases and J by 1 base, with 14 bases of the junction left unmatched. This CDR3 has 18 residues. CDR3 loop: CASSPEAAGLATSYEQYF. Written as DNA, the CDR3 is TGTGCCAGCAGCCCGGAGGCTGCGGGACTAGCGACTTCCTACGAGCAGTACTTC.

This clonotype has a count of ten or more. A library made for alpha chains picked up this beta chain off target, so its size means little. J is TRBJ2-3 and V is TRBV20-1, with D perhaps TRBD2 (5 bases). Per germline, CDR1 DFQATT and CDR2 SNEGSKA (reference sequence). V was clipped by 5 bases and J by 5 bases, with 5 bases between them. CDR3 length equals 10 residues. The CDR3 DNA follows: TGCAGTGCTGGGAGAGATACGCAGTATTTT. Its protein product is CSAGRDTQYF.

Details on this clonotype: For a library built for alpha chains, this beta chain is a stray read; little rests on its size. The CDR3: CASIRQDSAYEQYF. The DNA for the CDR3 is TGTGCCAGCATACGACAGGATTCGGCCTACGAGCAGTACTTC. The gene calls are TRBV28 and TRBJ2-7; a possible D gene is TRBD1 (6 bases). Germline CDR1 MDHEN, CDR2 SYDVKM. V was pared by 7 bases and J by 2 bases, with 15 bases between. There are 14 residues in the CDR3. The entire variable domain, with the rest obtained from reference TRBV28 and TRBJ2-7, is as follows: DVKVTQSSRYLVKRTGEKVFLECVQDMDHENMFWYRQDPGLGLRLIYFSYDVKMKEKGDIPEGYSVSREKKERFSLILESASTNQTSMYLCASIRQDSAYEQYFGPGTRLTVT.

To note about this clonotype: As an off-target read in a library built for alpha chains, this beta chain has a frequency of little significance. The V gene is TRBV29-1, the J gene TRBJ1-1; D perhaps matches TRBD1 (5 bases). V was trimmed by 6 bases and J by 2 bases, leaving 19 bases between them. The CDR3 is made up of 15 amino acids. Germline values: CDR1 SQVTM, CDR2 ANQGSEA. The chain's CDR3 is CSVRLYLGTNTEAFF. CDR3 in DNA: TGCAGCGTCCGCCTCTACCTAGGGACCAACACTGAAGCTTTCTTT. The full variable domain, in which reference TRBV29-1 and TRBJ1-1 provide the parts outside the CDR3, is SAVISQKPSRDICQRGTSLTIQCQVDSQVTMMFWYRQQPGQSLTLIATANQGSEATYESGFVIDKFPISRPNLTFSTLTVSNMSPEDSSIYLCSVRLYLGTNTEAFFGQGTRLTVV.

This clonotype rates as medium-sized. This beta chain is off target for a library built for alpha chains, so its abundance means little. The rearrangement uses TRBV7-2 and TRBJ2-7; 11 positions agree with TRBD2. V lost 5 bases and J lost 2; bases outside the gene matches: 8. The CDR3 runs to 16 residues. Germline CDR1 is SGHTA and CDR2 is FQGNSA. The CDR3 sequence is CASSLELAGGTYEQYF. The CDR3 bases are TGTGCCAGCAGCCTCGAGCTAGCGGGGGGTACCTACGAGCAGTACTTC. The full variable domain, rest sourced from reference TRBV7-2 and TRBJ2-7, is GAGVSQSPSNKVTEKGKDVELRCDPISGHTALYWYRQSLGQGLEFLIYFQGNSAPDKSGLPSDRFSAERTGGSVSTLTIQRTQQEDSAVYLCASSLELAGGTYEQYFGPGTRLTVT.

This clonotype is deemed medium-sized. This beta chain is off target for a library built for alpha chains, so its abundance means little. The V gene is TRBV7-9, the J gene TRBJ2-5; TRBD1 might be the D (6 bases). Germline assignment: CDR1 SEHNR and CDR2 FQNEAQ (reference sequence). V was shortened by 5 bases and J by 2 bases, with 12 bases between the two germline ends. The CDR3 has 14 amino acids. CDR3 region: CASSVGQLQETQYF. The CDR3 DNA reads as TGTGCCAGCAGCGTGGGACAACTGCAAGAGACCCAGTACTTC.

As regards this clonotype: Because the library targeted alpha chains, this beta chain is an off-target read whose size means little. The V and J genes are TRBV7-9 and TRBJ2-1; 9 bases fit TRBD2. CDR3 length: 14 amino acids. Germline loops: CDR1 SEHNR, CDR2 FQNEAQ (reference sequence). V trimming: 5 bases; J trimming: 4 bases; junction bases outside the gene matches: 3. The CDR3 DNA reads TGTGCCAGCAGCCGGACTAGCGCGTACAATGAGCAGTTCTTC. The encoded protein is CASSRTSAYNEQFF.

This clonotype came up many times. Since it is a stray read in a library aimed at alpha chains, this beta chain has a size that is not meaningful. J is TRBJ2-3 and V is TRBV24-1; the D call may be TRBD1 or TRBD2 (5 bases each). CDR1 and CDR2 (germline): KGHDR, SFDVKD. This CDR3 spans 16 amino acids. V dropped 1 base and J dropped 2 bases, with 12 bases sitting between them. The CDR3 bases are TGTGCCACCAGTGATTTTCGGGGCCCAGACACAGATACGCAGTATTTT. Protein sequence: CATSDFRGPDTDTQYF.

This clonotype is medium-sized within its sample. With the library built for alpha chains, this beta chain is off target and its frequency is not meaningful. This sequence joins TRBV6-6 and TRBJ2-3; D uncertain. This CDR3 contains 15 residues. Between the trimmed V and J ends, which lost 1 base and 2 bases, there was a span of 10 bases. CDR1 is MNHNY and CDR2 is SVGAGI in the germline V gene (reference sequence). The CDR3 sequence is CASSYFGPSTDTQYF. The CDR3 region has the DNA TGTGCCAGCAGTTACTTTGGACCCTCCACAGATACGCAGTATTTT.

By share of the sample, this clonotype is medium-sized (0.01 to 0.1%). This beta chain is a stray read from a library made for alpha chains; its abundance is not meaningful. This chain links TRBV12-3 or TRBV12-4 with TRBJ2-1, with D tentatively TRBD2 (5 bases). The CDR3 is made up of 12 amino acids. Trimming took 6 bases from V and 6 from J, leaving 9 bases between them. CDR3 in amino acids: CASRRELNEQFF. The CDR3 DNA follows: TGTGCCAGCAGGAGGGAGCTCAATGAGCAGTTCTTC.

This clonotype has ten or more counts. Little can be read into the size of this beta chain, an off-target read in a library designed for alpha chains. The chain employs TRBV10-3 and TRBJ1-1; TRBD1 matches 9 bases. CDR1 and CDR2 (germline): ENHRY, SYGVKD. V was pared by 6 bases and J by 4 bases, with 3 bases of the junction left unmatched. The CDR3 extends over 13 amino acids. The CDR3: CAIRTGGGTEAFF. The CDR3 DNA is TGTGCCATCAGAACAGGGGGCGGCACTGAAGCTTTCTTT.

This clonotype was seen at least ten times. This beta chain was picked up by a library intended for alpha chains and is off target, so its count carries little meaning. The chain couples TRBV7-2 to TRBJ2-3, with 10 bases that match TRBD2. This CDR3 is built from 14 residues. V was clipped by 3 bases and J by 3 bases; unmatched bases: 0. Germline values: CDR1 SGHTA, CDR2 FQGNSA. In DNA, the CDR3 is TGTGCCAGCAGCTTGGGACTAGCGACAGATACGCAGTATTTT. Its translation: CASSLGLATDTQYF.

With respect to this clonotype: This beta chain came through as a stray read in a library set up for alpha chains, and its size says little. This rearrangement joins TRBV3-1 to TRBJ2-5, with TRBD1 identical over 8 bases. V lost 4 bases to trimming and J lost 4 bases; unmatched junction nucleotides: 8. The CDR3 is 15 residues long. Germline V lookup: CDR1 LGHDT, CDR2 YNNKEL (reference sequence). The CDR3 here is CASSPLGTGGETQYF. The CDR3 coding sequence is TGTGCCAGCAGCCCCCTCGGGACAGGTGGAGAGACCCAGTACTTC.

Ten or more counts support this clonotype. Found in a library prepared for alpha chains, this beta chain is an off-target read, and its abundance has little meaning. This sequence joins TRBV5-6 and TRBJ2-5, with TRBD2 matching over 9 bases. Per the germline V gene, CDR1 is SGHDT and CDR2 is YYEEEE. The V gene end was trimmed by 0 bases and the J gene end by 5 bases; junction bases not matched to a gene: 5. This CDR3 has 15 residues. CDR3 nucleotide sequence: TGTGCCAGCAGCTTGGCTCTAGCGGGGAGTGAGACCCAGTACTTC. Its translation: CASSLALAGSETQYF.

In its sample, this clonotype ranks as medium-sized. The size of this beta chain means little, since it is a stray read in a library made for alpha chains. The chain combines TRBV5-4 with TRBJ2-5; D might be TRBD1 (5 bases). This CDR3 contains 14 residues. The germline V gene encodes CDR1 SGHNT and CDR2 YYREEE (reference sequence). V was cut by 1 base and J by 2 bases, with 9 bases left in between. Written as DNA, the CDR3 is TGTGCCAGCAGCTTGCGACAGTATCAAGAGACCCAGTACTTC. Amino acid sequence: CASSLRQYQETQYF.

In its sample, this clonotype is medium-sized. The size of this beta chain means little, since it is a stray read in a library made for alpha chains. The CDR3 DNA reads TGTGCCAGCAGGAGGGAGGCGGGGGAGCTGTTTTTT. Protein: CASRREAGELFF. The chain has TRBV28 and TRBJ2-2; TRBD2 is a possible D gene (6 bases). CDR3 length equals 12 residues. Trimming shortened V by 6 bases and J by 8 bases, and 10 bases separated the two germline ends. Germline CDR1 MDHEN, CDR2 SYDVKM.